The rows below give T cell receptor beta chains drawn from one sample of a study of blood T cells in healthy people across ages. TCRdb redid the calling of the 5' RACE reads with MiXCR, one entry per CDR3 protein. The table has approximately 1,100,000 distinct CDR3 sequences, more than 35% seen once; the top ten hold about 20%. The sample consisted of blood. The receptors here all came from a woman in her sixties in good health. CDR3s include the opening cysteine and the closing phenylalanine or tryptophan. The D gene is left open where the match is weak. Rows may omit the clone size; those that give it use once, few, many or a size class.

cdr3_length,j_call,d_call,v_call,clone_size,cdr3_aa,cdr3_nt
15,TRBJ2-1,TRBD1,TRBV6-5,.,CASRAGQGFVYEQFF,TGTGCCAGCAGAGCTGGACAGGGGTTTGTGTATGAGCAGTTCTTC
16,TRBJ2-7,.,TRBV27,.,CASSKDVRALGYEQYF,TGTGCCAGCAGCAAAGACGTACGGGCCCTAGGGTACGAGCAGTACTTC
18,TRBJ2-7,TRBD2,TRBV9,.,CASSFAPSGGNPRYEQYF,TGTGCCAGCAGCTTCGCACCTTCGGGGGGTAATCCTCGCTACGAGCAGTACTTC
14,TRBJ2-5,TRBD1,TRBV20-1,.,CSARRQGGWETQYF,TGCAGTGCCCGCCGACAGGGGGGATGGGAGACCCAGTACTTC
17,TRBJ2-3,.,TRBV5-5,.,CASSRTDSPWGTDTQYF,TGTGCCAGCAGCCGAACGGACTCCCCGTGGGGCACAGATACGCAGTATTTT
13,TRBJ2-5,.,TRBV2,.,CASTVSRVETQYF,TGTGCCAGCACGGTCAGCAGGGTGGAGACCCAGTACTTC
14,TRBJ2-1,.,TRBV3-1,.,CASKSDQGVNEQFF,TGTGCCAGCAAGTCGGACCAAGGGGTCAATGAGCAGTTCTTC
14,TRBJ2-1,.,TRBV12-3/TRBV12-4,many,CASTLGRLRNEQFF,TGTGCCAGCACCCTGGGGAGGCTTAGAAATGAGCAGTTCTTC
13,TRBJ1-2,.,TRBV10-2,.,CASRATQLDGYTF,TGCGCCAGCAGAGCCACCCAGCTTGATGGCTACACCTTC
15,TRBJ2-1,.,TRBV11-2,.,CASTPKGGTYNEQFF,TGTGCCAGCACCCCTAAGGGGGGGACCTACAATGAGCAGTTCTTC
13,TRBJ2-5,.,TRBV18,.,CASSPRDFETQYF,TGTGCCAGCTCACCGCGGGACTTTGAGACCCAGTACTTC
13,TRBJ2-3,TRBD1,TRBV5-4,.,CASSAQGGDTQYF,TGTGCCAGCAGCGCACAGGGGGGAGATACGCAGTATTTT
17,TRBJ1-1,TRBD1,TRBV6-6,.,CASSYPATGGENTEAFF,TGTGCCAGCAGTTACCCCGCGACAGGGGGCGAGAACACTGAAGCTTTCTTT
15,TRBJ2-3,TRBD2,TRBV10-3,.,CAIMSGLAAIDTQYF,TGTGCCATCATGTCGGGACTAGCGGCAATCGATACGCAGTATTTT
14,TRBJ1-5,.,TRBV20-1,.,CSAHNPDSNQPQHF,TGCAGTGCTCACAACCCAGATAGCAATCAGCCCCAGCATTTT
13,TRBJ1-2,.,TRBV12-3/TRBV12-4,.,CASSPGEIYGYTF,TGTGCCAGCAGTCCCGGTGAAATCTATGGCTACACCTTC
16,TRBJ2-7,TRBD2,TRBV14,.,CASSQRSGRYSYEQYF,TGTGCCAGCAGCCAACGGAGCGGGAGGTACTCCTACGAGCAGTACTTC
15,TRBJ2-7,TRBD1,TRBV7-3,.,CASSLIPTGAYEQYF,TGTGCCAGCAGCTTAATCCCGACAGGGGCCTACGAGCAGTACTTC
16,TRBJ1-1,.,TRBV6-5,few,CATNTGGIGGNTEAFF,TGTGCCACCAACACGGGGGGGATAGGGGGGAACACTGAAGCTTTCTTT
13,TRBJ2-7,TRBD1,TRBV2,.,CASKGQGKYEQYF,TGTGCCAGCAAGGGACAGGGGAAGTACGAGCAGTACTTC
14,TRBJ2-3,TRBD1,TRBV10-3,.,CASGQGARTDTQYF,TGTGCCTCCGGACAGGGGGCCCGGACAGATACGCAGTATTTT
15,TRBJ2-3,TRBD2,TRBV11-2,few,CASSLSGREGDTQYF,TGTGCCAGCAGCTTAAGCGGGAGGGAAGGAGATACGCAGTATTTT
16,TRBJ2-3,TRBD1,TRBV7-2,.,CASSTRGQGAVDTQYF,TGTGCCAGCAGCACCCGGGGACAGGGGGCAGTAGATACGCAGTATTTT
13,TRBJ2-1,TRBD1,TRBV18,few,CADRDRTNNEQFF,TGTGCCGACCGGGACAGGACGAACAATGAGCAGTTCTTC
14,TRBJ2-1,.,TRBV10-1,.,CASSMASLGNEQFF,TGCGCCAGCAGTATGGCCTCGTTGGGCAATGAGCAGTTCTTC
17,TRBJ2-7,TRBD2,TRBV28,few,CASSVAGVRRNSYEQYF,TGTGCCAGCAGTGTAGCGGGAGTGAGGAGAAATTCCTACGAGCAGTACTTC
14,TRBJ2-4,.,TRBV6-6,.,CASSYNPSMDIQYF,TGTGCCAGCAGTTACAATCCCTCTATGGACATTCAGTACTTC
14,TRBJ1-2,TRBD1,TRBV6-5,once,CASSRTGSTYGYTF,TGTGCCAGCAGTAGGACAGGGTCGACTTATGGCTACACCTTC
14,TRBJ1-4,.,TRBV6-6,few,CASYRGVPNEKLFF,TGTGCCAGCTATCGGGGGGTCCCTAATGAAAAACTGTTTTTT
15,TRBJ2-1,TRBD2,TRBV10-3,.,CAISPLAGDYNEQFF,TGTGCCATCAGTCCTTTAGCGGGAGACTACAATGAGCAGTTCTTC
13,TRBJ2-3,.,TRBV20-1,few,CSAPNPTGDTQYF,TGCAGTGCGCCGAATCCCACAGGGGATACGCAGTATTTT
14,TRBJ1-1,.,TRBV18,.,CASSRGGLNTEAFF,TGTGCCAGCTCACGAGGAGGCTTGAACACTGAAGCTTTCTTT
14,TRBJ1-6,.,TRBV12-3/TRBV12-4,few,CASTPSLSASPLHF,TGTGCCAGCACCCCCTCCCTTTCAGCGTCACCCCTCCACTTT
13,TRBJ1-1,TRBD1,TRBV6-6,.,CASGRDRNTEAFF,TGTGCCAGTGGCCGGGACAGGAACACTGAAGCTTTCTTT
16,TRBJ1-6,TRBD1,TRBV2,once,CASSGGTASYNSPLHF,TGTGCCAGCAGCGGCGGGACAGCCTCCTATAATTCACCCCTCCACTTT
13,TRBJ1-3,.,TRBV7-6,few,CASSLDTGNTIYF,TGTGCCAGCAGCCTAGACACTGGAAACACCATATATTTT
17,TRBJ2-1,TRBD2,TRBV14,.,CASSLRRTSGMANEQFF,TGTGCCAGCAGCCTAAGGAGGACTAGCGGGATGGCCAATGAGCAGTTCTTC
13,TRBJ2-7,.,TRBV28,few,CASSLVRGFEQYF,TGTGCCAGCAGTTTAGTCAGGGGTTTCGAGCAGTACTTC
13,TRBJ1-2,.,TRBV3-1,.,CASSPARTGGYTF,TGTGCCAGCAGCCCCGCCCGGACCGGTGGCTACACCTTC
15,TRBJ2-1,.,TRBV7-2,few,CASSSRDLGLNEQFF,TGTGCCAGCAGCTCCCGGGACTTGGGGTTAAATGAGCAGTTCTTC
17,TRBJ2-1,.,TRBV9,.,CASSYSEDSVSYNEQFF,TGTGCCAGCAGCTACTCGGAAGACAGCGTCTCCTACAATGAGCAGTTCTTC
10,TRBJ2-5,.,TRBV20-1,.,CRLADPAQYF,TGCAGGTTAGCGGACCCAGCCCAGTACTTC
19,TRBJ1-5,.,TRBV20-1,.,CSAIRVFGQGKGGTKPQHF,TGCAGTGCTATTCGGGTTTTCGGGCAGGGCAAGGGCGGAACTAAGCCCCAGCATTTT
14,TRBJ1-5,TRBD1,TRBV27,.,CASSRQGVDQPQHF,TGTGCCAGCAGTCGTCAGGGGGTGGATCAGCCCCAGCATTTT
14,TRBJ2-5,TRBD2,TRBV5-1,.,CASSAVAGGHEQYF,TGCGCCAGCAGCGCCGTAGCGGGAGGTCATGAGCAGTACTTC
16,TRBJ2-7,.,TRBV27,.,CASSSPSRDTAYEQYF,TGTGCCAGCAGTTCCCCTTCCCGGGACACCGCCTACGAGCAGTACTTC
14,TRBJ1-4,TRBD1,TRBV10-3,few,CAIRQDRAGEKLFF,TGTGCCATCAGGCAGGACAGGGCGGGGGAAAAACTGTTTTTT
14,TRBJ2-7,.,TRBV4-1,few,CASSQASSTYEQYF,TGCGCCAGCAGCCAAGCTAGCTCCACCTACGAGCAGTACTTC
15,TRBJ1-1,.,TRBV10-3,.,CAISPILDKNTEAFF,TGTGCCATCAGCCCCATACTCGACAAGAACACTGAAGCTTTCTTT
16,TRBJ2-3,.,TRBV5-1,.,CASSLVGGQRTDTQYF,TGCGCCAGCAGCTTGGTCGGGGGGCAAAGGACAGATACGCAGTATTTT
14,TRBJ2-1,TRBD2,TRBV20-1,.,CSASWLADQETQFF,TGCAGTGCTAGCTGGCTAGCGGATCAAGAGACCCAGTTCTTC
18,TRBJ1-1,.,TRBV6-5,.,CASSYNRPGPIMNTEAFF,TGTGCCAGCAGTTACAATCGACCGGGACCAATAATGAACACTGAAGCTTTCTTT
15,TRBJ2-4,.,TRBV21-1,.,CASSKRSRGENIQYF,TGTGCCAGCAGCAAAAGGAGTAGAGGGGAAAACATTCAGTACTTC
16,TRBJ2-7,TRBD1,TRBV10-3,.,CAISESGQGLTYEQYF,TGTGCCATCAGTGAGTCGGGACAGGGCTTGACCTACGAGCAGTACTTC
16,TRBJ2-3,TRBD2,TRBV20-1,.,CSARDVEGGIADTQYF,TGCAGTGCTAGAGATGTCGAGGGAGGGATCGCAGATACGCAGTATTTT
13,TRBJ1-1,.,TRBV7-3,.,CASSLRVDTEAFF,TGTGCCAGCAGCTTACGTGTGGACACTGAAGCTTTCTTT
13,TRBJ1-2,.,TRBV27,.,CASSSGPRAPYTF,TGTGCCAGCAGTTCCGGGCCTCGGGCACCCTACACCTTC
13,TRBJ2-5,.,TRBV12-3/TRBV12-4,once,CASRRTGIQTQYF,TGTGCCAGCAGGCGAACAGGCATTCAGACCCAGTACTTC
15,TRBJ2-1,.,TRBV9,few,CASSLSLGLINEQFF,TGTGCCAGCAGCCTTTCCCTCGGACTAATAAATGAGCAGTTCTTC